The 13 T cell receptor beta chains presented below share a single source sample, sequenced in a study of T cell responses to AZD1222 COVID-19 vaccine. TCRdb's copy holds only in-frame clones and misses some; the assay was immunoSEQ multiplex PCR. The sample lists 75,000 to 95,000 clones, 85% occurring once. Sequencing was performed on peripheral blood, taken on day 0 of AZD1222 vaccination. The receptors originated from an adult in good health.

The V and J genes are TRBV20-1 and TRBJ1-4, with no clear D. The V gene's germline CDR1 is DFQATT and CDR2 SNEGSKA (reference sequence). V was trimmed by 3 bases and J by 0 bases, leaving 11 bases between them. This CDR3 is 15 amino acids long. In DNA form, the CDR3 reads TGCAGTGCTAGTGATGCCATTGCAACTAATGAAAAACTGTTTTTT. Protein: CSASDAIATNEKLFF.

V gene TRBV30 combines with J gene TRBJ2-5; no definite D call. The CDR3 covers 12 residues. The V gene lost 2 bases and the J gene lost 5 bases, with 9 bases spanning the gap. Per the germline V gene, CDR1 is GTSNPN and CDR2 is SVGIG (reference sequence). CDR3: CAWSFNMETQYF. CDR3 nucleotide sequence: TGTGCCTGGAGTTTCAACATGGAGACCCAGTACTTC.

The V and J genes are TRBV21-1 and TRBJ1-5; the D segment call TRBD1 is taken from the table without a DNA check. TRBV21-1 represents a pseudogene. The CDR3 has 18 amino acids. CDR3 in amino acids: CASTSDRGPQPYNQPQHF. CDR3 in DNA: TGTGCCAGCACCTCCGACAGGGGTCCCCAACCTTACAATCAGCCCCAGCATTTT.

In its sample, this clone was seen a few times. CDR3 nucleotide sequence: TGTGCCAGCAGCCAAAGGGGGGAGGGAGTGGGCAATGAGCAGTTCTTC. This gives the protein CASSQRGEGVGNEQFF. V and J are TRBV4-2 and TRBJ2-1; D is perhaps TRBD2 (7 bases). The V end lost 2 bases, the J end lost 6 bases, and 17 bases lay between the germline ends. Germline lookup yields CDR1 LGHNA and CDR2 YNFKEQ. There are 16 residues in the CDR3.

The chain is built from TRBV3-1 (or the pseudogene TRBV3-2) and TRBJ1-4; D gene unclear. Germline V gives CDR1 LGHDT, CDR2 YNNKEL (reference sequence). With 2 bases removed from V and 5 bases from J, the gap between germline ends came to 3 bases. The CDR3 consists of 12 residues. The CDR3 DNA is TGTGCCAGCAGCCAAAGGAATGAAAAACTGTTTTTT. Translating it yields CASSQRNEKLFF.

This chain connects TRBV12-5 to TRBJ1-2; perhaps TRBD1 as D (5 bases). The germline V and J ends were trimmed by 6 bases and 4 bases, with 15 bases remaining between them. The CDR3 runs to 14 residues. Looked up from germline, CDR1 is LGHNT and CDR2 is FRNRAP. In DNA form, the CDR3 reads TGTGCTAGTGGCCGACGGCCGGGGGGCTATGGCTACACCTTC. This translates into CASGRRPGGYGYTF.

This clone was seen more than once but under ten times. V usage is TRBV24-1 and J usage is TRBJ2-1; 11 positions agree with TRBD1. Germline assignment: CDR1 KGHDR and CDR2 SFDVKD. The CDR3 has 14 residues. V shed 7 bases, J shed 9 bases, and the junction held 7 bases outside the gene matches. The CDR3 DNA follows: TGTGCCACCAGAGCGGACAGGGGGCGAGGTGAGCAGTTCTTC. It specifies CATRADRGRGEQFF.

The chain links TRBV4-2 to TRBJ2-7; D is ambiguous. This CDR3 region has 14 residues. Trimming stripped 2 bases from V and 2 bases from J, with 10 bases between. Germline assignment: CDR1 LGHNA and CDR2 YNFKEQ. CDR3 DNA: TGTGCCAGCAGCCAACGGACCCAAACCTACGAGCAGTACTTC. Protein product: CASSQRTQTYEQYF.

V is TRBV27 and J is TRBJ2-5, with 7 nucleotides matching TRBD1. The J segment lost 5 bases and the V segment lost 5 bases, leaving 8 bases of the junction unmatched. The CDR3 covers 14 residues. Looked up from germline, CDR1 is MNHEY and CDR2 is SMNVEV (reference sequence). The CDR3 nucleotides are TGTGCCAGCAGTGTGACAGGGCCTTTTGAGACCCAGTACTTC. Translation: CASSVTGPFETQYF.

The chain recombines TRBV4-3 with TRBJ1-6, with D hard to call. Germline CDR1 is LGHNA and CDR2 is YSLEER. This CDR3 is built from 14 residues. V shed 8 bases and J shed 0 bases, with 8 bases lying between them. The chain's CDR3 is CASGPSSYNSPLHF. As DNA, the CDR3 is TGCGCCAGCGGGCCGAGCTCCTATAATTCACCCCTCCACTTT.

V gene TRBV11-2 combines with J gene TRBJ2-3; the match to TRBD2 covers 7 bases. The CDR3 is made up of 18 amino acids. Germline V gives CDR1 SGHAT, CDR2 FQNNGV. With 3 bases clipped from V and 3 bases from J, the junction kept 15 bases outside the gene matches. CDR3 loop: CASSLGGVWDHGTDTQYF. The CDR3 DNA follows: TGTGCCAGCAGCTTGGGGGGGGTATGGGACCATGGGACAGATACGCAGTATTTT.

This clone appeared a single time. The chain is built from TRBV5-4 and TRBJ1-6; 11 bases map to TRBD1. With 4 bases clipped from V and 8 bases from J, the junction kept 8 bases outside the gene matches. The CDR3 is 16 residues long. Germline CDR1 is SGHNT and CDR2 is YYREEE (reference sequence). The CDR3 bases are TGTGCCAGCAGCCACCAAGGACAGGGGGCGGATTCACCCCTCCACTTT. Translating gives CASSHQGQGADSPLHF.

V usage is TRBV9 and J usage is TRBJ2-1; 9 nucleotides match TRBD1. Germline CDR1 and CDR2: SGDLS and YYNGEE. V lost 3 bases to trimming and J lost 6 bases; unmatched junction nucleotides: 10. This CDR3 comprises 16 residues. Written as DNA, the CDR3 is TGTGCCAGCAGCGCGGTTCCCGGGACAGGGCGCAATGAGCAGTTCTTC. Protein product: CASSAVPGTGRNEQFF.